Listed here is a single T cell receptor (beta chain). The antigen it binds to is not known. No clone much larger than this one lies a single base away; base qualities are absent. In the ViraFEST assay, PBMC were stimulated with viral peptide pools, and TCR sequencing was then used to find antigen-specific CD4+ T cell clonotypes based on their expansion. After around ten days of culture, CD4+ T cells were isolated with the EasySep CD4+ T cell isolation kit. Participants received two doses of either the BNT162b2 or the mRNA-1273 mRNA SARS-CoV-2 vaccine. Healthy vaccine recipients had no prior SARS-CoV-2 infection, confirmed by negative nucleocapsid antibodies before and after vaccination. Two million PBMC per well were cultured in IMDM with around 5% human AB serum, around 10 IU/ml IL-2 and gentamicin, plus 10 ug/ml peptides. On days 3 and 7, half of the culture medium was replaced with fresh IL-2-containing medium. Unless noted otherwise, every peptide stimulation condition was cultured in triplicate wells. PBMC were separated from whole blood using Ficoll-Paque Plus gradient centrifugation and were then either cryopreserved at -140C or used fresh. The spike proteins of SARS-CoV-2 and of the common cold coronaviruses HCoV-NL63, HCoV-OC43 and HCoV-229E were spanned by overlapping peptide pools. The QIAamp micro DNA kit was used to extract genomic DNA from the cultured CD4+ T cells.

The data stem from a study of vaccination effects on CD4 cells after COVID-19 (dated by TCRdb to 2022 to 2024). For context, the study as a whole: Post-vaccine samples across the study were collected a median of 72 days after the second dose, with a range of 14 to 241. SARS-CoV-2 spike-specific CD4+ TCR repertoires from before and after mRNA vaccination were compared in COVID-19 convalescent patients and in infection-naive vaccine recipients. The full study included over 8 COVID-19 convalescent patients and several SARS-CoV-2-naive healthy vaccine recipients. Cultures from other donors in the study were sequenced using the Oncomine TCR Beta short-read assay on an Illumina iSeq 100.

CDR1 and CDR2 are drawn from the germline V gene (reference sequence): LNHDA, SQIVND. V and J are truncated by 10 bases and 0 bases respectively, leaving an intervening sequence of 13 bases. Counted from cysteine to phenylalanine, this CDR3 has 14 amino acids. The CDR3 DNA has 42 bases and is translated from base 1. The full study reports these points: Marked clonal contraction was observed in both infection-induced and vaccine-induced clones at late post-vaccination timepoints, consistent with waning T cell responses. Among healthy vaccine recipients, nearly all vaccine-induced clones were SARS-CoV-2 mono-reactive, and just 1 of 255 was cross-reactive with common cold coronaviruses. The study was limited by a small number of convalescent patients and lacked early post-infection timepoints.

Receptors were amplified or captured by the immunoSEQ multiplex PCR assay. DNA from the cultured and isolated CD4+ T cells underwent TCR beta CDR3 sequencing. The study's own analysis went as follows. Non-productive TCR sequences were removed and reads were trimmed to the CDR3 region, keeping CDR3s of at least 7 amino acids. Antigen-specific clonotypes were identified using the MANAFEST web app by comparison of expansion in peptide wells against reference cultures. Positive clones required FDR<0.05 expansion versus reference and all other wells, odds ratio above 5, and frequency above 0.1% in two replicate wells. Cross-reactive clonotypes were defined as significantly expanded in SARS-CoV-2 spike wells and in at least one common cold coronavirus spike condition. Using the stringdist R package, CDR3 similarity was measured by Levenshtein distance, and unrooted trees were constructed with ape in R 3.6.1. TCRdb re-hosts the immuneACCESS table, in-frame sequences only. Its copies lack some clones; in the studies checked, an unresolved V gene accounts for under half of them, and the cause for the rest is not known. The V and J calls and clone size were taken over from that table, and D and trimming were inferred from the DNA. The sample yields fewer than 90,000 clones; around 74% were counted once. Clones ranked in the top ten supply about 1.2% of the sample.

The chain uses TRBV19 and TRBJ1-5; the best D guess is TRBD1, with 5 bases matching. The clonotype comes from a human donor who received a COVID-19 vaccine. Sequencing was performed on CD4+ T cells from PBMCs cultured with HCoV-OC43 spike peptides, taken after COVID-19 vaccination. Per the publication, the cell subset or site label means: HCoV-OC43 spike overlapping peptide pool stimulation. The DNA sequence is TGTGCCACTGTACAGGACTCTAGCAATCAGCCCCAGCATTTT. Its coded protein is CATVQDSSNQPQHF.